This T cell receptor beta chain was identified during a study of PD-1 blockade in classical Hodgkin lymphoma. The study, taken as a whole, reports: Newly diagnosed patients were said to have less baseline TCR diversity than healthy donors did. No one has yet defined what causes the repertoire differences, which may be disease activity or prior therapy. When nivolumab was started under 1 year after ASCT, patients were excluded.

The germline V and J ends were trimmed by 3 bases and 13 bases, with 17 bases remaining between them. The CDR3 runs 14 residues. Germline CDR1 and CDR2: SGDLS and YYNGEE. Using immunoSEQ multiplex PCR, the repertoire was profiled, and TCRdb retains in-frame clones only, with some absent. Among 20,000 to 25,000 clones listed, over 65% were seen once. This clone has just a few counts. The antigen is undetermined. Stated time point: cycle 4 day 1 (C4D1), after less than 7 weeks of nivolumab. All patients relapsed after autologous stem cell transplantation, and brentuximab vedotin exposure varied. The best responses consisted of complete response, partial response or progressive disease.

The sequence derives from a human donor with classical Hodgkin lymphoma. The material sequenced was peripheral blood mononuclear cells (PBMCs), taken before the fourth cycle of nivolumab. The chain has TRBV9 and TRBJ1-6; TRBD1 might be the D (6 bases). In DNA, the CDR3 is TGTGCCAGCAGCGAAGCATACGAGGGGGTCCCCCTCCACTTT. It specifies CASSEAYEGVPLHF.